These 8 T cell receptor beta chains were sequenced from one sample in a study of CD8 T cells in ankylosing spondylitis. Their cognate antigens are unknown. General study results and limits: There was a TCR beta motif, made of roughly eight highly homologous variants, that appeared characteristic of ankylosing spondylitis blood.

MiXCR, applied by TCRdb to the 5' RACE reads, yields one record per CDR3 protein. This sample yields around 890,000 distinct CDR3 sequences, of which about an eighth are seen a single time; about 0.49% belongs to the top ten. The sample was blood, either unsorted or a sorted T cell fraction (not recorded which). The receptors stem from a male donor with ankylosing spondylitis.

At least ten counts were recorded for this clonotype. The chain is built from TRBV20-1 and TRBJ1-4; D perhaps matches TRBD1 (5 bases). The CDR3 spans 16 residues. Trimming shortened V by 2 bases and J by 5 bases, and 18 bases separated the two germline ends. Germline V gives CDR1 DFQATT, CDR2 SNEGSKA (reference sequence). CDR3 in amino acids: CSARPREGTENEKLFF. CDR3 nucleotide sequence: TGCAGTGCTAGACCCCGAGAGGGGACGGAAAATGAAAAACTGTTTTTT.

This clonotype has a count of ten or more. The chain combines TRBV10-3 with TRBJ1-4; no clear D gene. The CDR3 loop spans 17 amino acids. Trimming pared 5 bases from V and 0 bases from J, leaving 16 bases between. CDR1 and CDR2 from the germline V gene are ENHRY and SYGVKD. This chain's CDR3 is CAISQTGWGATNEKLFF. The DNA for the CDR3 is TGTGCCATCAGTCAGACGGGATGGGGTGCAACTAATGAAAAACTGTTTTTT.

The sample holds a few counts of this clonotype. The chain carries TRBV20-1 and TRBJ1-1; a possible D gene is TRBD1 (6 bases). This CDR3 is built from 14 residues. The germline V gene encodes CDR1 DFQATT and CDR2 SNEGSKA (reference sequence). Trimming left V 5 bases short and J 1 base short, with 14 bases between. CDR3 residues: CSARIPGANTEAFF. The CDR3 DNA reads TGCAGTGCTCGGATCCCGGGGGCGAACACTGAAGCTTTCTTT.

CDR3 DNA sequence: TGTGCCAGCAGCACATTCAATCAAGAGACCCAGTACTTC. It codes for CASSTFNQETQYF. The rearrangement links TRBV7-2 to TRBJ2-5; the D is unclear. Germline values: CDR1 SGHTA, CDR2 FQGNSA. The length of the CDR3 is 13 residues. V was cut by 5 bases and J by 2 bases, with 9 bases left in between.

This clonotype has just a few counts. V and J are TRBV20-1 and TRBJ1-1; no reliable D call. This CDR3 has 14 amino acids. Germline values: CDR1 DFQATT, CDR2 SNEGSKA (reference sequence). V was trimmed by 2 bases and J by 3 bases, leaving 13 bases between them. CDR3 sequence reads: CSARKHGVDTEAFF. CDR3 coding DNA: TGCAGTGCTAGAAAGCACGGGGTGGACACTGAAGCTTTCTTT.

This clonotype came up a few times. V and J are TRBV9 and TRBJ2-1; 11 nucleotides agree with TRBD2. This CDR3 has 14 amino acids. V shed 2 bases and J 7 bases; nucleotides not matched to a gene: 2. Germline V lookup: CDR1 SGDLS, CDR2 YYNGEE. In DNA, the CDR3 is TGTGCCAGCAGCGTGGGGACTAGCGGAAATGAGCAGTTCTTC. Encoded protein: CASSVGTSGNEQFF.

The genes are TRBV20-1 and TRBJ2-1; 12 bases match TRBD2. Trimming at V came to 3 bases and at J to 0 bases, leaving 6 bases not matched to a gene. The germline gives CDR1 DFQATT, CDR2 SNEGSKA (reference sequence). The CDR3 length is 17 residues. The CDR3 sequence is CSARGLAGGVSYNEQFF. In DNA, the CDR3 is TGCAGTGCTAGGGGCCTAGCGGGAGGGGTCTCCTACAATGAGCAGTTCTTC.

V and J are TRBV6-2 or TRBV6-3 and TRBJ2-7; 7 nucleotides align to TRBD1. CDR3 length: 13 residues. In germline, CDR1 is MNHEY, CDR2 SVGEGT. V was clipped by 11 bases and J by 3 bases; unmatched bases: 10. The CDR3 DNA is TGTGCCGCCCTGGCGGCAGGGGGCTACGAGCAGTACTTC. Translating it yields CAALAAGGYEQYF.